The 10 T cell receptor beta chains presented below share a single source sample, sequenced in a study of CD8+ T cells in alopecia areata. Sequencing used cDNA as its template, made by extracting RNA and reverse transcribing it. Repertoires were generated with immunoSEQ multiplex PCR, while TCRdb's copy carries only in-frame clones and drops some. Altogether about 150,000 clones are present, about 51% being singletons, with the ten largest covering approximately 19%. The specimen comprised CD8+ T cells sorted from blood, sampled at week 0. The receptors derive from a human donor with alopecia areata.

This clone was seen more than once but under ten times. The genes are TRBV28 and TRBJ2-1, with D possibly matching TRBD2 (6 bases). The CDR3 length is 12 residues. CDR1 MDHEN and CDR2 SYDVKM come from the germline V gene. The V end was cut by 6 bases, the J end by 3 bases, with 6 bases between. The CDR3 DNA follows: TGTGCCAGCAGGGAGGGCTACAATGAGCAGTTCTTC. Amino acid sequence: CASREGYNEQFF.

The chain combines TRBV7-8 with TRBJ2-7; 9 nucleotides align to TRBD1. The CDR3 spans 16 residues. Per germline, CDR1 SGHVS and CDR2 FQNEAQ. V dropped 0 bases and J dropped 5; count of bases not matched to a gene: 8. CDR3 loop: CASSLAGADRGNEQYF. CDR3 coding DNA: TGTGCCAGCAGCTTAGCCGGTGCGGACAGGGGCAACGAGCAGTACTTC.

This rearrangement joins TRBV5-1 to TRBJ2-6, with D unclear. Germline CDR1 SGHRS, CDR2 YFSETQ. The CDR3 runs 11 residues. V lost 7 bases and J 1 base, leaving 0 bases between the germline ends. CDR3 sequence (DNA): TGCGCCAGCTCTGGGGCCAACGTCCTGACTTTC. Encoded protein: CASSGANVLTF. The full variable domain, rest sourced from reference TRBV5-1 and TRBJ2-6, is KAGVTQTPRYLIKTRGQQVTLSCSPISGHRSVSWYQQTPGQGLQFLFEYFSETQRNKGNFPGRFSGRQFSNSRSEMNVSTLELGDSALYLCASSGANVLTFGAGSRLTVL.

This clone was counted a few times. The CDR3 region has the DNA TGCGCCAGCAGCCAAGAGCGACAGGCTGCAGATACGCAGTATTTT. Protein: CASSQERQAADTQYF. This chain uses TRBV4-3 with TRBJ2-3; maybe TRBD1 (6 bases). Germline loops: CDR1 LGHNA, CDR2 YSLEER. Between the trimmed V and J ends, which lost 0 bases and 4 bases, there was a span of 11 bases. This CDR3 has 15 amino acids.

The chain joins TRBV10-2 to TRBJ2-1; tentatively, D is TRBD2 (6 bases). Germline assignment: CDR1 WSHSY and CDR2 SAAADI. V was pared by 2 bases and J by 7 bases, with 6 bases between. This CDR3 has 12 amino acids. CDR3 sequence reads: CASSEGGNEQFF. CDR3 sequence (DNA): TGCGCCAGCAGTGAGGGGGGGAATGAGCAGTTCTTC.

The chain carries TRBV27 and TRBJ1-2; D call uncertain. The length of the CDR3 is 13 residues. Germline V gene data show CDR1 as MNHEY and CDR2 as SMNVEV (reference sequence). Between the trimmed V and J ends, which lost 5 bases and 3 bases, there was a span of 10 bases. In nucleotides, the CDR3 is TGTGCCAGCAGTCTTACACCCTACTATGGCTACACCTTC. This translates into CASSLTPYYGYTF.

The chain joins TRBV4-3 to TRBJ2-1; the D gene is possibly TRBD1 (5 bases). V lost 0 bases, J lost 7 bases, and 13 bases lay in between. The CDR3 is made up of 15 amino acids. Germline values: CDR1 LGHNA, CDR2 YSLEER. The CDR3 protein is CASSQDGAGSNEQFF. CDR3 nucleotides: TGCGCCAGCAGCCAAGATGGGGCAGGGTCAAATGAGCAGTTCTTC.

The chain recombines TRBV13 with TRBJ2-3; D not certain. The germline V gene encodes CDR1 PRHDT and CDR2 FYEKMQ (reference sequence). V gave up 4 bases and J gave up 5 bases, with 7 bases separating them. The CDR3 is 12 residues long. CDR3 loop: CASSSWRDTQYF. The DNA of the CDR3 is TGTGCCAGCAGCTCTTGGCGAGATACGCAGTATTTT.

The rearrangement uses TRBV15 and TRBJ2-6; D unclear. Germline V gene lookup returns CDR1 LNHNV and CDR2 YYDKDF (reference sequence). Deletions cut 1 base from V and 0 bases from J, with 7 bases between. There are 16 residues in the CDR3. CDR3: CATSRAGLSGANVLTF. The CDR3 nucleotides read TGTGCCACCAGCAGAGCGGGCCTCTCTGGGGCCAACGTCCTGACTTTC.

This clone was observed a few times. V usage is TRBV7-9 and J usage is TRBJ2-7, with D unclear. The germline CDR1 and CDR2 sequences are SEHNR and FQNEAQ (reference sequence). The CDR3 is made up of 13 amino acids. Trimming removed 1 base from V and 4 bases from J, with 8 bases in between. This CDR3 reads CASSLGVGYEQYF. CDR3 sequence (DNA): TGTGCCAGCAGCTTAGGTGTTGGATACGAGCAGTACTTC. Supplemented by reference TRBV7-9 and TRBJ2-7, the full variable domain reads DTGVSQNPRHKITKRGQNVTFRCDPISEHNRLYWYRQTLGQGPEFLTYFQNEAQLEKSRLLSDRFSAERPKGSFSTLEIQRTEQGDSAMYLCASSLGVGYEQYFGPGTRLTVT.